This entry describes one T cell receptor (beta chain). Antigen: not known. The source of the sample is a study of T-cell reconstitution after alpha-beta-depleted transplantation in children. Study conclusions and caveats: Newly generated T cells supplied most T-cell counts and diversity one year post-transplant. Expanded clones from the graft, numbering several hundred, reportedly supplied alpha-beta T cells about two months after transplant.

Preparation of the TCRbeta library involved a method that used unique molecular identifiers. TCRdb ran MiXCR on the PCR reads and lists one entry per CDR3 protein. The repertoire holds 540,000 or so distinct CDR3 sequences, with approximately 22% as singletons. The origin of this receptor is a boy under three years old who had a stem cell transplant for acute myeloid leukemia, so the T cells may come from the graft donor. The sample here was PBMCs, mostly from graft donor cells, taken 360 days after TCRalphabeta/CD19-depleted stem cell transplant.

CDR3 DNA sequence: TGTGCCATCAGACCTCAGGGGCCTCTTAGTTTAGATACGCAGTATTTT. Residues: CAIRPQGPLSLDTQYF. The J gene is TRBJ2-3, the V gene TRBV10-3; weak D call: TRBD1 (6 bases). The V end lost 6 bases, the J end lost 5 bases, and 21 bases lay between the germline ends. The CDR3 extends over 16 amino acids. The germline CDR1 and CDR2 sequences are ENHRY and SYGVKD.